This T cell receptor (beta chain) was recovered during a study of cytomegalovirus exposure and HLA in healthy donors. Findings of the study overall: Rare TCR sequences dominated, though some public TCRs recurred in many donors.

About this clone itself: Its cognate antigen is unknown.

This CDR3 contains 17 residues. With 1 base removed from V and 1 base from J, the gap between germline ends came to 14 bases. The germline CDR1 and CDR2 sequences are LGHNA and YNFKEQ. Method: immunoSEQ multiplex PCR; TCRdb's copy keeps in-frame clones and lacks some. The repertoire has around 70,000 clones, roughly 94% of them found once; the top ten carry less than 2%. The J gene is TRBJ2-1, the V gene TRBV4-2, with a possible D match to TRBD1 (6 bases). Sequenced material: PBMCs. The source of this sequence is a young woman in good health and CMV-seropositive. The chain's CDR3 is CASSQGRGSGSYNEQFF. The CDR3 nucleotides read TGTGCCAGCAGCCAAGGAAGGGGGAGTGGATCCTACAATGAGCAGTTCTTC.